This T cell receptor (beta chain) was observed in a study of T cell changes during pregnancy in multiple sclerosis. Assay: immunoSEQ multiplex PCR; the TCRdb copy retains only in-frame clones and omits some. Of tens of thousands of clones listed, about 90% are singletons. The sequence was collected from a female donor with multiple sclerosis, enrolled in a pregnancy study. The sequencing here drew on peripheral blood, taken in the second trimester of pregnancy.

The CDR3 sequence: CASSLSTGADQYGYTF. The CDR3 DNA is TGTGCCAGTAGTCTTTCCACGGGAGCAGATCAATATGGCTACACCTTC. The V call is TRBV19, the J call TRBJ1-2; D unresolved. Trimming left V 5 bases short and J 5 bases short, with 21 bases between. The CDR3 runs 16 residues. CDR1 LNHDA and CDR2 SQIVND come from the germline V gene (reference sequence).